The rows below give T cell receptor beta chains drawn from one sample of a study of T cell changes during pregnancy in multiple sclerosis. Repertoires were generated with immunoSEQ multiplex PCR, while TCRdb's copy carries only in-frame clones and drops some. The sample has 90,000 to 120,000 clones; just over 90% are singletons. The sample here was peripheral blood, taken in the second trimester of pregnancy. The source is a female donor with multiple sclerosis, enrolled in a pregnancy study. CDR3s include the opening cysteine and the closing phenylalanine or tryptophan. D genes are given only for firm matches.

V gene: TRBV2; D gene: TRBD1; J gene: TRBJ1-1; CDR3 DNA: TGTGCCAGCACCGCTACTCGACAGGGGGGAGAAGCTTTCTTT; CDR3 protein: CASTATRQGGEAFF
V gene: TRBV5-1; D gene: .; J gene: TRBJ2-5; CDR3 DNA: TGCGCCAGCAGTAGGGACGGGACAACAGAGACCCAGTACTTC; CDR3 protein: CASSRDGTTETQYF
V gene: TRBV19; D gene: .; J gene: TRBJ1-5; CDR3 DNA: TGTGCCAGTAATACACAGGGAAAGTGGAGCAATCAGCCCCAGCATTTT; CDR3 protein: CASNTQGKWSNQPQHF
V gene: TRBV5-4; D gene: TRBD2; J gene: TRBJ2-5; CDR3 DNA: TGTGCCAGCAGCTCAGGGAGGGCGGGGACGGGAATAGAGACCCAGTACTTC; CDR3 protein: CASSSGRAGTGIETQYF
V gene: TRBV29-1; D gene: TRBD1; J gene: TRBJ2-7; CDR3 DNA: TGCAGCGTTGAAGGGGGGACAGGGATGAAGCAGTACTTC; CDR3 protein: CSVEGGTGMKQYF
V gene: TRBV27; D gene: TRBD2; J gene: TRBJ2-7; CDR3 DNA: TGTGCCAGCAGTCCCCGGACTAGCGGTTCCTACGAGCAGTACTTC; CDR3 protein: CASSPRTSGSYEQYF
V gene: TRBV9; D gene: TRBD1; J gene: TRBJ2-3; CDR3 DNA: TGTGCCAGCAGCGTAGCTACTAGGACAGGCAATAATACGCAGTATTTT; CDR3 protein: CASSVATRTGNNTQYF
V gene: TRBV5-1; D gene: TRBD2; J gene: TRBJ2-7; CDR3 DNA: TGCGCCAGCAGCCCCGGAGGGACGGGAGGAGGCGAGCAGTACTTC; CDR3 protein: CASSPGGTGGGEQYF
V gene: TRBV7-3; D gene: .; J gene: TRBJ2-5; CDR3 DNA: TGTGCCAGCAGGTTGACAGTGGGGGAGACCCAGTACTTC; CDR3 protein: CASRLTVGETQYF
V gene: TRBV5-8; D gene: .; J gene: TRBJ2-7; CDR3 DNA: TGTGCCAGCAGCTCCACCGGACAGTCCTACGAGCAGTACTTC; CDR3 protein: CASSSTGQSYEQYF
V gene: TRBV5-4; D gene: TRBD1; J gene: TRBJ1-2; CDR3 DNA: TGTGCCAGCAGCCCATCCGGACAGGGTAACTATGGCTACACCTTC; CDR3 protein: CASSPSGQGNYGYTF
V gene: TRBV9; D gene: TRBD2; J gene: TRBJ2-5; CDR3 DNA: TGTGCCAGCAGCGTGACGACTAGCGGAGAGACCCAGTACTTC; CDR3 protein: CASSVTTSGETQYF
V gene: TRBV30; D gene: TRBD1; J gene: TRBJ1-2; CDR3 DNA: TGTGCCTGGAGCCAGGGGGCTAACTATGGCTACACCTTC; CDR3 protein: CAWSQGANYGYTF
V gene: TRBV11-2; D gene: TRBD1; J gene: TRBJ2-1; CDR3 DNA: TGTGCCAGCACCCCCGGGACAGGGGGCAATGAGCAGTTCTTC; CDR3 protein: CASTPGTGGNEQFF
V gene: TRBV18; D gene: .; J gene: TRBJ2-2; CDR3 DNA: TGTGCCAGCTCACCACGGGGACACGCGAACACCGGGGAGCTGTTTTTT; CDR3 protein: CASSPRGHANTGELFF
V gene: TRBV5-1; D gene: TRBD1; J gene: TRBJ2-2; CDR3 DNA: TGCGCCAGCAGCTTGACCGTGGACAGGGGCACCGGGGAGCTGTTTTTT; CDR3 protein: CASSLTVDRGTGELFF